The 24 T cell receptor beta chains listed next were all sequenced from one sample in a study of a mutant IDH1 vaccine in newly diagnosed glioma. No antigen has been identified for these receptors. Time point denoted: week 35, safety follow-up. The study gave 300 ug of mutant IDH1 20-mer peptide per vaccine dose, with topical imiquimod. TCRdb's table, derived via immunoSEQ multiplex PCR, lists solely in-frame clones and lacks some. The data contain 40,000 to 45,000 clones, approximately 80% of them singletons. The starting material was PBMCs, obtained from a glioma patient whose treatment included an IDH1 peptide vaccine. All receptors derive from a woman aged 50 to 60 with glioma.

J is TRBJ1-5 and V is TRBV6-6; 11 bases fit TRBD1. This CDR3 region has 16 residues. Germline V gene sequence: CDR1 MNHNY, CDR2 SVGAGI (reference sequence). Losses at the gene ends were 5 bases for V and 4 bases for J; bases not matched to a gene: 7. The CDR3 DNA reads TGTGCCAGCAGTCCAGCCGGGACAGGGGGGAATCAGCCCCAGCATTTT. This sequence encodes CASSPAGTGGNQPQHF.

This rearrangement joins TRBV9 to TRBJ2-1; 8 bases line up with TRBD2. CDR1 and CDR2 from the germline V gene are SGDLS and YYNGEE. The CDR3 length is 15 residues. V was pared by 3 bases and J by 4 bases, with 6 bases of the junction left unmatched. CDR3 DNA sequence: TGTGCCAGCAGCGAGGCTAGCGGGTTGTACAATGAGCAGTTCTTC. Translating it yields CASSEASGLYNEQFF.

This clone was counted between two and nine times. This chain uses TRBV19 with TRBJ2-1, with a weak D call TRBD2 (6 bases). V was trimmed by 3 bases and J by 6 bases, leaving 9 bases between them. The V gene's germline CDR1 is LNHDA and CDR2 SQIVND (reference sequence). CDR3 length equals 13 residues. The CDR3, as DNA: TGTGCCAGTAGTATGACTAGGAGCAATGAGCAGTTCTTC. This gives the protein CASSMTRSNEQFF.

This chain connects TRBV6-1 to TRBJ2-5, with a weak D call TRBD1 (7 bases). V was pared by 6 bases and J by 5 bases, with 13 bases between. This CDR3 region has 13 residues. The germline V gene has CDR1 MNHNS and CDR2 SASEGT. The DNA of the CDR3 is TGTGCCAGCAGGTCGCCAGGGGGGGAGACCCAGTACTTC. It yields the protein CASRSPGGETQYF.

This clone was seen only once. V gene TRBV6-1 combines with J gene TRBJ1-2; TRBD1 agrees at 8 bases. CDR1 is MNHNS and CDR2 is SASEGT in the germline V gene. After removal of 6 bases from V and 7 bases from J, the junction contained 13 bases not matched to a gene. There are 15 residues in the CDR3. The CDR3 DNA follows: TGTGCCAGCAGCGGGGCAGAGACAGGGGCTATTGGCTACACCTTC. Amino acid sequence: CASSGAETGAIGYTF.

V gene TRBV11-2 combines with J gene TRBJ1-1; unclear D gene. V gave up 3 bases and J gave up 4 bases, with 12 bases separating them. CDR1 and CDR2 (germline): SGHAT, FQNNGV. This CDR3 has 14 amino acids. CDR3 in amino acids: CASSFVSSGTEAFF. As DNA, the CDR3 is TGTGCCAGCAGCTTTGTCTCGAGTGGCACTGAAGCTTTCTTT.

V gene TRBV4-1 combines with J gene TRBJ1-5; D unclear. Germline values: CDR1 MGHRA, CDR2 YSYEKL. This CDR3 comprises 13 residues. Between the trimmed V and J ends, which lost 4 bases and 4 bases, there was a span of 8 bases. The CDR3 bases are TGCGCCAGCAGCCTCGGAGAAAATCAGCCCCAGCATTTT. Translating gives CASSLGENQPQHF.

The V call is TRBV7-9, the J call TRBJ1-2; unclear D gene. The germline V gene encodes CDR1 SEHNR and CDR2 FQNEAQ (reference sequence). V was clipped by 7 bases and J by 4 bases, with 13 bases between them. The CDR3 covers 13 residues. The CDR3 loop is CASTRAGSYGYTF. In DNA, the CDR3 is TGTGCCAGCACGAGGGCAGGTAGCTATGGCTACACCTTC. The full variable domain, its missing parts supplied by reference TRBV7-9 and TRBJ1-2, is DTGVSQNPRHKITKRGQNVTFRCDPISEHNRLYWYRQTLGQGPEFLTYFQNEAQLEKSRLLSDRFSAERPKGSFSTLEIQRTEQGDSAMYLCASTRAGSYGYTFGSGTRLTVV.

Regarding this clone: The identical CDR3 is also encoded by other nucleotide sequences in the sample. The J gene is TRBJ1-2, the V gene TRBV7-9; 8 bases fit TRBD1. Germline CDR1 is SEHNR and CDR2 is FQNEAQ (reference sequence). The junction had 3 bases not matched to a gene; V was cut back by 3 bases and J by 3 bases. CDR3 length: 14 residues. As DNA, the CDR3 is TGTGCCAGCAGCTTGGCAGGGGGCGACTATGGCTACACCTTC. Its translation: CASSLAGGDYGYTF.

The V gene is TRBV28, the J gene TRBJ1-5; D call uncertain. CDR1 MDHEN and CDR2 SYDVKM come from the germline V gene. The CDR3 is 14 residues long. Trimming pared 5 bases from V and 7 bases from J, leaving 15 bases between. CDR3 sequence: CASSQAELWQPQHF. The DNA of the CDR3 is TGTGCCAGCAGTCAGGCGGAGTTGTGGCAGCCCCAGCATTTT.

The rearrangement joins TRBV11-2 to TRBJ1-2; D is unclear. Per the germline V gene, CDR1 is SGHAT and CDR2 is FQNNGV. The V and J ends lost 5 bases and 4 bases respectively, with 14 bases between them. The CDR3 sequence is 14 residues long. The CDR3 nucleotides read TGTGCCAGCAGCCCACCGGGCTCCCCCTATGGCTACACCTTC. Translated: CASSPPGSPYGYTF.

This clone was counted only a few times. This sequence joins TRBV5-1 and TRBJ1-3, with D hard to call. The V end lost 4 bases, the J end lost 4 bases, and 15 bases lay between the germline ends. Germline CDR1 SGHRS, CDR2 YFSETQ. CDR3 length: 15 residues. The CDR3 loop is CASSPIGLTGNTIYF. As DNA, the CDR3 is TGCGCCAGCAGCCCGATCGGGTTAACAGGAAACACCATATATTTT.

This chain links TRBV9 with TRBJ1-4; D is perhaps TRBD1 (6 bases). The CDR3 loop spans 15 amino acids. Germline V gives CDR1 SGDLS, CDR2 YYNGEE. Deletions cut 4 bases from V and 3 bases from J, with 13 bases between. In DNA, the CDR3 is TGTGCCAGCAGCCACCTGGGGGCGTCTAATGAAAAACTGTTTTTT. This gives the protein CASSHLGASNEKLFF.

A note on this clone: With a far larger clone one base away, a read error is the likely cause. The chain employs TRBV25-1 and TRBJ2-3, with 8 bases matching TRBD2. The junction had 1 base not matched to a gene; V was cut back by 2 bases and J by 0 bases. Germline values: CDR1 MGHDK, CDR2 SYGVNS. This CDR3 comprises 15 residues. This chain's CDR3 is CASSEIAGSTDTQYF. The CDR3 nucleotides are TGTGCCAGCAGTGAAATAGCGGGGAGCACAGATACGCAGTATTTT.

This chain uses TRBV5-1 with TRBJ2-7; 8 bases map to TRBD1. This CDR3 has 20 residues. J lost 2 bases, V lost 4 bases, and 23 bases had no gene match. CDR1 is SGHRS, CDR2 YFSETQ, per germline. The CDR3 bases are TGCGCCAGCAGCCCCACTTTTACTAGGACAGGGTCGAACTTTGCCTACGAGCAGTACTTC. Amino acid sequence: CASSPTFTRTGSNFAYEQYF.

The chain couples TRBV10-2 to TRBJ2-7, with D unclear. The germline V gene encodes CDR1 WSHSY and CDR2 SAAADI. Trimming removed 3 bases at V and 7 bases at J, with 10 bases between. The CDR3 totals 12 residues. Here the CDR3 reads CASSDYGREQYF. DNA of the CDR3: TGCGCCAGCAGTGATTACGGTCGGGAGCAGTACTTC.

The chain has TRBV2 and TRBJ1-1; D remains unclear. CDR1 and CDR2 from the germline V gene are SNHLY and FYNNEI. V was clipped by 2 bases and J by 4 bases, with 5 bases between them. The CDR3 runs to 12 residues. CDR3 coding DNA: TGTGCCAGCAGTGAATCGACCACTGAAGCTTTCTTT. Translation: CASSESTTEAFF. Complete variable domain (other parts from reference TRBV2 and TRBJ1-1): EPEVTQTPSHQVTQMGQEVILRCVPISNHLYFYWYRQILGQKVEFLVSFYNNEISEKSEIFDDQFSVERPDGSNFTLKIRSTKLEDSAMYFCASSESTTEAFFGQGTRLTVV.

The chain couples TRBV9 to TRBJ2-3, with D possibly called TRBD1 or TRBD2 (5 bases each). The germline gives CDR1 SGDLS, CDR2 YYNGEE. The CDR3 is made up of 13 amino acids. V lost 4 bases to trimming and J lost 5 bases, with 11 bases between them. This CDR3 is CASSLQGRDTQYF. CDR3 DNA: TGTGCCAGCAGCCTTCAGGGACGAGATACGCAGTATTTT.

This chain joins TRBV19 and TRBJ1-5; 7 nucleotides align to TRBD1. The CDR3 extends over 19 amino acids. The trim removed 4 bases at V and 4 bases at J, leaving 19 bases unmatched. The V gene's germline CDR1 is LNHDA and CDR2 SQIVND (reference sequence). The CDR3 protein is CASSTRQGTFEGWNQPQHF. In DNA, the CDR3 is TGTGCCAGTAGTACCCGACAGGGTACCTTCGAGGGGTGGAATCAGCCCCAGCATTTT.

The CDR3 spells CASSPGTGVFLSYEQYF. CDR3 in DNA: TGTGCCAGCAGCCCCGGGACAGGGGTTTTTTTGTCCTACGAGCAGTACTTC. This rearrangement joins TRBV7-9 to TRBJ2-7, with 10 nucleotides matching TRBD1. Unmatched junction bases numbered 11, after V lost 5 bases and J lost 1 base. This CDR3 has 17 amino acids. Germline assignment: CDR1 SEHNR and CDR2 FQNEAQ (reference sequence).

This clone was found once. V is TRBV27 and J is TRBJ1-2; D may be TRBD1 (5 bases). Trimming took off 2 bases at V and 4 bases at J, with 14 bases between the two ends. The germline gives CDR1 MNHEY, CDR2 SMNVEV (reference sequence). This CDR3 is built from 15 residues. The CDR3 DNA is TGTGCCAGCAGTTTAAACCCGGGGCTCCCCTATGGCTACACCTTC. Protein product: CASSLNPGLPYGYTF.

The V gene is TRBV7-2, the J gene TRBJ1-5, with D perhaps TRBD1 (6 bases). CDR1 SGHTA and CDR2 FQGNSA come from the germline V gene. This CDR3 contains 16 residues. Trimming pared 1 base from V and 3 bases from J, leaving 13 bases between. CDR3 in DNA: TGTGCCAGCAGCTTAGAAGGGGGTCCTTTCAATCAGCCCCAGCATTTT. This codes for CASSLEGGPFNQPQHF.

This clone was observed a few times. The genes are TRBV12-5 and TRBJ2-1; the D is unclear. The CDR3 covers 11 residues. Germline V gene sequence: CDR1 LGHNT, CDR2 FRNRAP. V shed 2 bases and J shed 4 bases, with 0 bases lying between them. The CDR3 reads CASGLYNEQFF. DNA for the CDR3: TGTGCTAGTGGTTTGTACAATGAGCAGTTCTTC.

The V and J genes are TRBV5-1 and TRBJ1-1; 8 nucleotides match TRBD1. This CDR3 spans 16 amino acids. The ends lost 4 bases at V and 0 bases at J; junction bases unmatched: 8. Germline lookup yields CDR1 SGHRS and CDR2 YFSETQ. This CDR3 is CASSLTGGPMNTEAFF. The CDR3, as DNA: TGCGCCAGCAGCCTTACAGGGGGGCCAATGAACACTGAAGCTTTCTTT.